This record concerns one TCR beta chain sequence. Its specificity is not known. At one boundary the junction diverges from the germline segment, which might be a read error. The data were taken from a study of read filtering for tumor transcriptome and immune sequencing. Overall study: The cohort had over 16 men and over twelve women aged roughly 40 to 80, mean about 70 years. IR-seq gave about 4 to 10.27 million TCR reads per sample; RNA-seq gave roughly 80 to 1273. Study-wide findings and caveats: Correlation between methods rose after single-read clonotypes were removed.

From roughly 400 ng of RNA, a library with molecular barcoded alpha/delta and beta/gamma adaptors was made. TCRdb fed the reads into MiXCR, producing one record per CDR3 protein. The repertoire includes 20,000 to 25,000 distinct CDR3 sequences, around 13% of them detected once, and 66% sits in the top ten. The V gene's germline CDR1 is MDHEN and CDR2 SYDVKM. This CDR3 contains 18 residues. The source material was a population of CD138-negative cells sorted from bone marrow. The rearrangement links TRBV28 to TRBJ2-1; 11 bases map to TRBD1. The sequence was collected from a donor at least 40 years old with multiple myeloma. The CDR3: CASSTQGGTGGPYNGQFF. In DNA, the CDR3 is TGTGCCAGCAGTACCCAAGGTGGGACAGGGGGGCCATACAATGGGCAGTTCTTC.